Shown below are 14 T cell receptor beta chains from a single sample sequenced in a study of beta chain features in type 1 diabetes. Isolated RNA was reverse transcribed in full, so expressed TCRB transcripts were sequenced. Assay used: immunoSEQ multiplex PCR; TCRdb lists only in-frame clones, some missing. The sample has about 340,000 clones, 7.5% to 9% seen once. The specimen sequenced was central memory CD4+ T cells from blood. The receptors derive from a woman between 18 and 30 years old in good health.

In this sample, this clone turned up a few times. This chain connects TRBV6-6 to TRBJ2-5; D is undetermined. V was trimmed by 6 bases and J by 2 bases, leaving 10 bases between them. Germline V gives CDR1 MNHNY, CDR2 SVGAGI (reference sequence). The CDR3 sequence is 13 residues long. CDR3 protein: CASRIRQQETQYF. The DNA of the CDR3 is TGTGCCAGCAGGATCAGACAACAAGAGACCCAGTACTTC.

This clone was found many times. The genes are TRBV10-3 and TRBJ1-1; tentative D call: TRBD1 (6 bases). The CDR3 is made up of 13 amino acids. Per germline, CDR1 ENHRY and CDR2 SYGVKD. V was shortened by 10 bases and J by 0 bases, with 12 bases between the two germline ends. CDR3 sequence (DNA): TGTGCCACACATACAGGGTTGAACACTGAAGCTTTCTTT. It encodes CATHTGLNTEAFF.

The CDR3 bases are TGTGCCAGCAGTGAATGGGGGAACACAGATACGCAGTATTTT. Residues: CASSEWGNTDTQYF. The chain combines TRBV2 with TRBJ2-3; D is perhaps TRBD1 or TRBD2 (5 bases each). The CDR3 is 14 residues long. Trimming shortened V by 2 bases and J by 2 bases, and 8 bases separated the two germline ends. Germline CDR1 reads SNHLY; CDR2 reads FYNNEI.

This clone was counted a few times. The chain employs TRBV5-1 and TRBJ2-2, with TRBD2 matching over 7 bases. In germline, CDR1 is SGHRS, CDR2 YFSETQ. This CDR3 is built from 16 residues. After removal of 0 bases from V and 0 bases from J, the junction contained 2 bases not matched to a gene. The CDR3 coding sequence is TGCGCCAGCAGCTTGGGGCTAGCGGCGAACACCGGGGAGCTGTTTTTT. Amino acid sequence: CASSLGLAANTGELFF.

There are a few counts of this clone. CDR3: CASSLDSGRINEQFF. In DNA form, the CDR3 reads TGTGCCAGCAGCTTGGATTCCGGGAGAATAAATGAGCAGTTCTTC. The chain joins TRBV5-4 to TRBJ2-1; a weak D match, TRBD2 (6 bases). V lost 0 bases and J 7 bases, leaving 14 bases between the germline ends. Germline-derived CDR1 and CDR2 are SGHNT and YYREEE (reference sequence). The CDR3 sequence is 15 residues long.

The table lists this clone with a few counts. The V and J genes are TRBV20-1 and TRBJ1-1; no firm D call. V was pared by 3 bases and J by 7 bases, with 6 bases between. The CDR3 totals 10 residues. Germline CDR1 reads DFQATT; CDR2 reads SNEGSKA (reference sequence). CDR3 sequence: CSASQVEAFF. CDR3 nucleotide sequence: TGCAGTGCTAGTCAGGTTGAAGCTTTCTTT.

The genes are TRBV4-1 and TRBJ2-3; perhaps TRBD1 as D (5 bases). The length of the CDR3 is 14 residues. V was pared by 4 bases and J by 3 bases, with 11 bases between. Germline CDR1 MGHRA, CDR2 YSYEKL. CDR3 DNA: TGCGCCAGCAGCCTTGGGGCTAAAACAGATACGCAGTATTTT. Translated: CASSLGAKTDTQYF.

A few counts support this clone. This sequence joins TRBV7-8 and TRBJ2-5; TRBD1 or TRBD2 may be the D gene (5 bases each). This CDR3 contains 14 residues. CDR1 and CDR2 (germline): SGHVS, FQNEAQ. V was cut by 0 bases and J by 5 bases, with 10 bases left in between. The CDR3 nucleotides are TGTGCCAGCAGCTTAGCTCGGGGCTGGGAGACCCAGTACTTC. This gives the protein CASSLARGWETQYF.

This clone was picked up a small number of times. The chain joins TRBV19 to TRBJ2-7; D is possibly TRBD1 (6 bases). The CDR3 extends over 13 amino acids. Trimming took off 7 bases at V and 5 bases at J, with 15 bases between the two ends. Germline V gene sequence: CDR1 LNHDA, CDR2 SQIVND (reference sequence). The CDR3 spells CASKDRSQNEQYF. CDR3 sequence (DNA): TGTGCCAGTAAGGACAGATCCCAAAACGAGCAGTACTTC.

This clone was observed a few times. The gene calls are TRBV5-1 and TRBJ1-2; 7 positions match TRBD1. Trimming at V came to 0 bases and at J to 2 bases, leaving 4 bases not matched to a gene. Germline lookup yields CDR1 SGHRS and CDR2 YFSETQ. The CDR3 is made up of 15 amino acids. CDR3 coding DNA: TGCGCCAGCAGCTTGGTCGAGACAGGGAACTATGGCTACACCTTC. Its translation is CASSLVETGNYGYTF.

In this sample, this clone turned up a few times. This chain links TRBV29-1 with TRBJ2-5; TRBD2 matches at 7 bases. Germline V gene data show CDR1 as SQVTM and CDR2 as ANQGSEA. CDR3 length: 14 amino acids. The V gene end was trimmed by 3 bases and the J gene end by 5 bases; junction bases not matched to a gene: 9. This CDR3 is CSVDAGAGPETQYF. In DNA form, the CDR3 reads TGCAGCGTTGACGCGGGAGCGGGTCCTGAGACCCAGTACTTC. The whole variable domain, filled in from reference TRBV29-1 and TRBJ2-5, reads SAVISQKPSRDICQRGTSLTIQCQVDSQVTMMFWYRQQPGQSLTLIATANQGSEATYESGFVIDKFPISRPNLTFSTLTVSNMSPEDSSIYLCSVDAGAGPETQYFGPGTRLLVL.

This chain connects TRBV5-4 to TRBJ2-3; 8 bases agree with TRBD2. Germline V gene lookup returns CDR1 SGHNT and CDR2 YYREEE (reference sequence). Trimming took 3 bases from V and 5 from J; bases not matched to a gene: 8. This CDR3 spans 15 amino acids. The CDR3 nucleotides are TGTGCCAGCAGCTGGAGCGGGAGCCGTTTAGATACGCAGTATTTT. Translation: CASSWSGSRLDTQYF.

This clone was counted between two and nine times. The rearrangement joins TRBV4-2 to TRBJ2-3, with D maybe TRBD2 (5 bases). V lost 0 bases to trimming and J lost 2 bases, with 9 bases between them. CDR3 length: 15 amino acids. Germline V gives CDR1 LGHNA, CDR2 YNFKEQ. The CDR3 DNA is TGTGCCAGCAGCCAAGATCTAGCCCACACAGATACGCAGTATTTT. The encoded protein is CASSQDLAHTDTQYF.

This chain connects TRBV5-1 to TRBJ2-6, with 9 bases that match TRBD2. Looked up from germline, CDR1 is SGHRS and CDR2 is YFSETQ. V dropped 4 bases and J dropped 0; count of bases not matched to a gene: 14. The length of the CDR3 is 20 residues. In DNA, the CDR3 is TGCGCCAGCAGCCTGATGCGGGGGGGCGCAGTATCCTCTGGGGCCAACGTCCTGACTTTC. This sequence encodes CASSLMRGGAVSSGANVLTF.